The 24 T cell receptor beta chains listed next were all sequenced from one sample in a study of T cells expressing NK-cell markers. From the 5' RACE reads, TCRdb lists one entry per CDR3 protein and no DNA. This sample contains over 120,000 distinct CDR3 sequences. Sequences were obtained from blood T cells: a sorted CD56 or NKG2C T cell subset, CD4+ or CD8+ T cells, or bulk PBMC T cells (not recorded which). These receptors were collected from a man aged 18-30 years in good health.

The chain uses TRBV29-1 and TRBJ2-7; lacking DNA, the TRBD2 call made by TCRdb goes unchecked. This CDR3 contains 12 residues. Germline V gene data show CDR1 as SQVTM and CDR2 as ANQGSEA. The CDR3 sequence is CSVSTSGDWQYF.

The V and J genes are TRBV6-5 and TRBJ2-1; TCRdb's assignment of TRBD1 cannot be checked, as there is no DNA. Germline V gives CDR1 MNHEY, CDR2 SVGAGI. This CDR3 region has 12 residues. CDR3 residues: CASSSTRGEQFF.

The chain has TRBV2 and TRBJ2-1; TCRdb's D call of TRBD1 is untestable without DNA. CDR1 and CDR2 (germline): SNHLY, FYNNEI. This CDR3 is 16 amino acids long. The CDR3 spells CASSVGQGDLYNEQFF. Full variable domain (remainder filled in from reference TRBV2 and TRBJ2-1): EPEVTQTPSHQVTQMGQEVILRCVPISNHLYFYWYRQILGQKVEFLVSFYNNEISEKSEIFDDQFSVERPDGSNFTLKIRSTKLEDSAMYFCASSVGQGDLYNEQFFGPGTRLTVL.

This sequence joins TRBV7-2 and TRBJ2-7. The CDR3 totals 14 residues. The germline V gene encodes CDR1 SGHTA and CDR2 FQGNSA. Here the CDR3 reads CASSWYGRSYEQYF.

The gene calls are TRBV20-1 and TRBJ1-5. The germline gives CDR1 DFQATT, CDR2 SNEGSKA (reference sequence). CDR3 length: 15 amino acids. This CDR3 reads CSAEQGRDSNQPQHF.

This chain joins TRBV25-1 and TRBJ2-6. The CDR3 sequence is 12 residues long. Germline V gene lookup returns CDR1 MGHDK and CDR2 SYGVNS. The CDR3 is CASSRGANVLTF.

J is TRBJ1-1 and V is TRBV20-1. Germline CDR1 DFQATT, CDR2 SNEGSKA (reference sequence). The CDR3 spans 14 residues. CDR3 sequence: CSAISYRAGTEAFF.

J is TRBJ2-2 and V is TRBV29-1; TCRdb gives TRBD2 as the D gene, but with no DNA this cannot be confirmed. Germline CDR1 and CDR2: SQVTM and ANQGSEA. This CDR3 has 18 residues. The CDR3 loop reads CSVEEMTSGTTNTGELFF.

J is TRBJ2-1 and V is TRBV4-3; the TCRdb call, TRBD2, lacks DNA for checking. CDR1 is LGHNA and CDR2 is YSLEER in the germline V gene. This CDR3 is built from 17 residues. The CDR3: CASSQEPGTSGYNEQFF.

The rearrangement joins TRBV12-3 or TRBV12-4 to TRBJ2-7; the TRBD1 assignment by TCRdb is unverifiable without DNA. The CDR3 consists of 15 residues. The CDR3 reads CASSFNRHNGYEQYF.

The chain recombines TRBV19 with TRBJ2-2. This CDR3 is 13 amino acids long. Looked up from germline, CDR1 is LNHDA and CDR2 is SQIVND (reference sequence). CDR3 residues: CASSIGLTGELFF.

This chain links TRBV29-1 with TRBJ2-1; TCRdb names TRBD2, which stays unverified in the absence of DNA. Per the germline V gene, CDR1 is SQVTM and CDR2 is ANQGSEA. The CDR3 extends over 14 amino acids. This CDR3 is CSVVGPAGRNEQFF.

The V and J genes are TRBV6-5 and TRBJ2-3; the TCRdb D gene call, TRBD2, has no DNA to confirm it. This CDR3 contains 16 residues. Germline lookup yields CDR1 MNHEY and CDR2 SVGAGI. CDR3 sequence reads: CASSYFSGEGTDTQYF.

The rearrangement joins TRBV4-2 to TRBJ2-2; the D gene TCRdb calls, TRBD1, cannot be checked with no DNA. The CDR3 sequence is 15 residues long. CDR1 and CDR2 from the germline V gene are LGHNA and YNFKEQ. CDR3 protein: CASTPGQGAGGELFF.

V usage is TRBV12-3 or TRBV12-4 and J usage is TRBJ2-1; checking the TCRdb D call of TRBD2 is not possible without DNA. The CDR3 is made up of 15 amino acids. The CDR3 protein is CASSTPLAGDIEQFF.

The J gene is TRBJ1-6, the V gene TRBV28; TCRdb's D call of TRBD1 is untestable without DNA. The CDR3 totals 14 residues. The germline CDR1 and CDR2 sequences are MDHEN and SYDVKM. CDR3: CASSFRTGISPLHF.

The genes are TRBV15 and TRBJ2-3; TCRdb selects TRBD1, and the lack of DNA leaves this call unchecked. Germline-derived CDR1 and CDR2 are LNHNV and YYDKDF (reference sequence). The CDR3 loop spans 17 amino acids. CDR3 in amino acids: CATSRDHGTGDADTQYF.

The chain joins TRBV12-3 or TRBV12-4 to TRBJ1-1; the D call of TRBD1 rests on TCRdb alone, since no DNA is present to check it. The CDR3 is 15 residues long. The CDR3: CASSWGQGGATEAFF.

CDR3 in amino acids: CASTTLQGTYNSGANVLTF. The chain employs TRBV12-3 or TRBV12-4 and TRBJ2-6; TCRdb calls TRBD1, which cannot be checked without DNA. The CDR3 spans 19 residues.

The chain uses TRBV24-1 and TRBJ2-1; the D call from TCRdb, TRBD2, cannot be confirmed without DNA. The V gene's germline CDR1 is KGHDR and CDR2 SFDVKD. The CDR3 runs to 16 residues. The CDR3 sequence: CATSDLIREGKNEQFF.

The genes are TRBV20-1 and TRBJ2-1; there is no DNA to check the TCRdb D call of TRBD2. CDR1 is DFQATT, CDR2 SNEGSKA, per germline (reference sequence). The CDR3 spans 16 residues. CDR3 loop: CSARDVERETYNEQFF.

V usage is TRBV29-1 and J usage is TRBJ2-1; the D call of TRBD2 rests on TCRdb alone, since no DNA is present to check it. This CDR3 comprises 17 residues. From germline, CDR1 is SQVTM and CDR2 ANQGSEA. This CDR3 reads CSVEAGTSGRAWNEQFF.

The gene calls are TRBV12-3 or TRBV12-4 and TRBJ1-1. CDR3 length: 14 residues. CDR3: CASSFSGLDTEAFF.

This chain uses TRBV20-1 with TRBJ1-2; the TCRdb D gene call, TRBD1, has no DNA to confirm it. The CDR3 has 13 residues. Germline CDR1 reads DFQATT; CDR2 reads SNEGSKA (reference sequence). The CDR3 sequence is CSANRRGNYGYTF.